This TCR beta chain derives from a study of regulatory T cells in long-lasting Graves disease. Study-level findings and limits: Having few samples may have compromised the accuracy.

Time point defined: newly diagnosed GD, antithyroid drugs for less than 3 months. PBMCs provided the RNA from which the TCR library was made. On this clonotype itself: Its antigen is still unknown.

The CDR3 length is 15 residues. V was clipped by 2 bases and J by 2 bases, with 14 bases between them. CDR1 is SGHTS and CDR2 is YDEGEE in the germline V gene. With iRepertoire HTBI primers and Arm-PCR of CDR3 regions, TCR beta libraries were built. One entry per CDR3 protein results from TCRdb running MiXCR on the multiplex PCR reads. The sample holds about 460,000 distinct CDR3 sequences, roughly 15% seen once. This sample was also put to use in a study of T cells in Graves' hyperthyroidism and ophthalmopathy.

This chain uses TRBV5-8 with TRBJ2-7, with D unresolved. The sequencing here drew on peripheral blood mononuclear cells (PBMCs), taken at new diagnosis, from a patient treated with antithyroid drugs. The TCR sequence derives from a woman between 50 and 59 years old with Graves disease. The CDR3 sequence is CASSFRWRPTYEQYF. CDR3 in DNA: TGTGCCAGCAGCTTCCGTTGGCGACCTACCTACGAGCAGTACTTC.